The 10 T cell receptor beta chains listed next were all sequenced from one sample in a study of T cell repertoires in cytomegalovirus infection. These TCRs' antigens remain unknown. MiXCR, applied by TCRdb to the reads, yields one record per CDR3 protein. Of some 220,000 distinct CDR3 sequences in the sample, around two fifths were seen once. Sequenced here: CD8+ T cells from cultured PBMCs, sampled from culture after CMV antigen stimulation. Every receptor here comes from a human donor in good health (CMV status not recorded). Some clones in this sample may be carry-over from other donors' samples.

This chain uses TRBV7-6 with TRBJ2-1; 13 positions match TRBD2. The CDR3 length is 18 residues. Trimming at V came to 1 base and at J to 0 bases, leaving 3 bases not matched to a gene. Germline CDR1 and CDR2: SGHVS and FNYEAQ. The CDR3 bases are TGTGCCAGCAGCTTAGGGACTAGCGGGGGTAGCTCCTACAATGAGCAGTTCTTC. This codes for CASSLGTSGGSSYNEQFF.

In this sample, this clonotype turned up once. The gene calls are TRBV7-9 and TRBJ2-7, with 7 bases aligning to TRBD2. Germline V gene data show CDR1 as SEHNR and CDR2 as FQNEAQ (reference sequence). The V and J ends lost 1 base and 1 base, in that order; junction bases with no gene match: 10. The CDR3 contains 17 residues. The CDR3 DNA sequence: TGTGCCAGCAGCTTAGGAGGCTTGGAGGGAGGGTCCTACGAGCAGTACTTC. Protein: CASSLGGLEGGSYEQYF.

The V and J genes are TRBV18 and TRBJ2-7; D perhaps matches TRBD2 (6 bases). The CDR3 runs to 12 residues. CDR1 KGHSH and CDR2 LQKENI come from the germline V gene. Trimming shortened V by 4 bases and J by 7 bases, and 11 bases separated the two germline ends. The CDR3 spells CASSLPAGEQYF. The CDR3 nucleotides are TGTGCCAGCTCACTCCCGGCGGGGGAGCAGTACTTC.

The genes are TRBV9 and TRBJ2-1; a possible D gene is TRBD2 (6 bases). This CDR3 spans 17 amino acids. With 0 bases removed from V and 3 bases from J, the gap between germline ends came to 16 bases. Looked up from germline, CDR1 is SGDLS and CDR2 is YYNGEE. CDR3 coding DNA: TGTGCCAGCAGCGTAGTCGAGCGGGCCCCGAACTACAATGAGCAGTTCTTC. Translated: CASSVVERAPNYNEQFF.

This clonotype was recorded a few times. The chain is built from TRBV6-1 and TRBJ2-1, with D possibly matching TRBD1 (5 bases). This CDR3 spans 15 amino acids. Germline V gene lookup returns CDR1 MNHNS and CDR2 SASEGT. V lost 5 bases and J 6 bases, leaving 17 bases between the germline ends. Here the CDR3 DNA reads TGTGCCAGCAGTTATGGCAGGGTCGTGCTCAATGAGCAGTTCTTC. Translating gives CASSYGRVVLNEQFF.

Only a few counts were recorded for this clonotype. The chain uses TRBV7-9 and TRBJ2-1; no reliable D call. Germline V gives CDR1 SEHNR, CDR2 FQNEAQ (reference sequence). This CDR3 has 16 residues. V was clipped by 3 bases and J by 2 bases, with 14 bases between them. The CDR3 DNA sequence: TGTGCCAGCAGCTTTTTGCGAATATACACCTACAATGAGCAGTTCTTC. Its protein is CASSFLRIYTYNEQFF. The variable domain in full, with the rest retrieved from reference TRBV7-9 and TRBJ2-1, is DTGVSQNPRHKITKRGQNVTFRCDPISEHNRLYWYRQTLGQGPEFLTYFQNEAQLEKSRLLSDRFSAERPKGSFSTLEIQRTEQGDSAMYLCASSFLRIYTYNEQFFGPGTRLTVL.

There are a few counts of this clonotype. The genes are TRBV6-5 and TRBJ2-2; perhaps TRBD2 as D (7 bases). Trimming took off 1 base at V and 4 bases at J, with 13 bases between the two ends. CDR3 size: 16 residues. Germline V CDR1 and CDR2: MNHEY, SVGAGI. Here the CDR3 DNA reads TGTGCCAGCAGTTACTGGAGGGGGGGGGGCACCGGGGAGCTGTTTTTT. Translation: CASSYWRGGGTGELFF.

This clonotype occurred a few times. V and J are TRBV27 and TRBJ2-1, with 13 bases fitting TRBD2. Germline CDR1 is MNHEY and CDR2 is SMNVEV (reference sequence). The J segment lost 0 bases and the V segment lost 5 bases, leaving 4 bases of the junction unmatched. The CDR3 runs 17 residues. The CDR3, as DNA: TGTGCCAGCAGTCCGCGGACTAGCGGGAGCTCCTACAATGAGCAGTTCTTC. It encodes CASSPRTSGSSYNEQFF.

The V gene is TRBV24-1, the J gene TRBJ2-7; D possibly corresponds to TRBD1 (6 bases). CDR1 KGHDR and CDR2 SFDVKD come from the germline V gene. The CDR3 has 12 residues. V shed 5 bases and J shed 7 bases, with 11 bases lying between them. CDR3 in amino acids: CATSGRGKEQYF. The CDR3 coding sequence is TGTGCCACCAGTGGAAGGGGGAAGGAGCAGTACTTC.

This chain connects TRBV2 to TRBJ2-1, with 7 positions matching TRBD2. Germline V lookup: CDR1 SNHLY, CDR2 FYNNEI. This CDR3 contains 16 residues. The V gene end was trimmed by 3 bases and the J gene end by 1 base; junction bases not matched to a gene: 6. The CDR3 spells CASSDPTSESYNEQFF. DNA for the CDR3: TGTGCCAGCAGTGACCCCACTAGCGAATCCTACAATGAGCAGTTCTTC.